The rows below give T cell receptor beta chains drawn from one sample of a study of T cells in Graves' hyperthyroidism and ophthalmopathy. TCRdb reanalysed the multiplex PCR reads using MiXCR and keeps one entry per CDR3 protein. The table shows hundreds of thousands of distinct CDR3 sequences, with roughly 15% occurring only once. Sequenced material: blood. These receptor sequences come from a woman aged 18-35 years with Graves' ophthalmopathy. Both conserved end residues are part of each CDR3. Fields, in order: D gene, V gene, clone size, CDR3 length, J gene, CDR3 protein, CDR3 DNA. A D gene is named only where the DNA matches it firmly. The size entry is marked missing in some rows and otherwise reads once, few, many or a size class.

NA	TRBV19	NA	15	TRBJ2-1	CASSIQGGSYNEQFF	TGTGCCAGTAGTATACAGGGGGGCTCCTACAATGAGCAGTTCTTC
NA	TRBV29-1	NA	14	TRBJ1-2	CSVESGAGGGGYTF	TGCAGCGTTGAATCAGGGGCTGGGGGGGGTGGCTACACCTTC
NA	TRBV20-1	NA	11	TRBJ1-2	CSARGPVGYTF	TGCAGTGCCCGGGGGCCGGTCGGCTACACCTTC
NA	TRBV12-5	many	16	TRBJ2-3	CASGPIQGSPLDTQYF	TGTGCTAGTGGCCCCATACAGGGATCGCCCTTAGATACGCAGTATTTT
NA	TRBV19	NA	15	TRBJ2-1	CASSRAQSSYNEQFF	TGTGCCAGTAGTCGGGCCCAGAGCTCCTACAATGAGCAGTTCTTC
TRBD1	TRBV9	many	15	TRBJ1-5	CASSETGMGNQPQHF	TGTGCCAGCAGCGAGACAGGGATGGGCAATCAGCCCCAGCATTTT
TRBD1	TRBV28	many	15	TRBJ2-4	CASSSDRGPKNIQYF	TGTGCCAGCAGTTCCGACAGGGGGCCAAAAAACATTCAGTACTTC
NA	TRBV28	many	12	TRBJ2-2	CASSANGGELFF	TGTGCCAGCAGCGCTAACGGGGGGGAGCTGTTTTTT
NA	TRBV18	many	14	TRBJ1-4	CASRSSATNEKLFF	TGTGCCAGCCGGTCCTCTGCAACTAATGAAAAACTGTTTTTT
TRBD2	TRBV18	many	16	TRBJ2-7	CASSPPGLAGRYEQYF	TGTGCCAGCTCACCCCCGGGACTAGCGGGGAGATACGAGCAGTACTTC
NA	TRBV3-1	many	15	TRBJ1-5	CASSRGRASNQPQHF	TGTGCCAGCAGCCGCGGCAGGGCAAGCAATCAGCCCCAGCATTTT